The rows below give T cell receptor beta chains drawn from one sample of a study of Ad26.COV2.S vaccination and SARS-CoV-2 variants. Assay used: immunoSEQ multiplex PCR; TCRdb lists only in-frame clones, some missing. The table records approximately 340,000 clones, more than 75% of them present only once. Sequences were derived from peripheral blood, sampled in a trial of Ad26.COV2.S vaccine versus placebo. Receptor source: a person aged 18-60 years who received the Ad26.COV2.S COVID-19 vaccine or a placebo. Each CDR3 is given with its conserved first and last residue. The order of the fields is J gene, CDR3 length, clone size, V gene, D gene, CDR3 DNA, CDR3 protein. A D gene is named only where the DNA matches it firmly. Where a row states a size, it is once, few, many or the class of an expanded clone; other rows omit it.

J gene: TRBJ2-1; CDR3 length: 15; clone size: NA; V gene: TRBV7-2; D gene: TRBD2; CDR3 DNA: TGTGCCAGCAGCTCCCTAGCGGGGTCCTACAATGAGCAGTTCTTC; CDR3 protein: CASSSLAGSYNEQFF
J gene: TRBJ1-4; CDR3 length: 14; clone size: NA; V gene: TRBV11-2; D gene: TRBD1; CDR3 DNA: TGTGCCAGCAGTATGGACAGGGGCGCTGAAAAACTGTTTTTT; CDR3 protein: CASSMDRGAEKLFF
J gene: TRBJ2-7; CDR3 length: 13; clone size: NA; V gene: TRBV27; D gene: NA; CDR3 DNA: TGTGCCAGCAGTTCCCGACAGGCCTACGAGCAGTACTTC; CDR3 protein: CASSSRQAYEQYF
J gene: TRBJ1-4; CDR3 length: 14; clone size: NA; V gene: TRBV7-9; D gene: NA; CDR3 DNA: TGTGCCAGCAGCTCTTTGGTATCTGATGAAAAACTGTTTTTT; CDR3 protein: CASSSLVSDEKLFF
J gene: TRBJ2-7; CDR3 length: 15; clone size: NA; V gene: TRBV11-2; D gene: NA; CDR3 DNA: TGTGCCAGCAGATTGCCGGGTTCAGGCGGCTACGAGCAGTACTTC; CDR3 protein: CASRLPGSGGYEQYF
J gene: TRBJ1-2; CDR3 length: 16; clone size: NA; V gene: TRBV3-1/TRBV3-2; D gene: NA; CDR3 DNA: TGTGCCAGCAGCCTGAGAATCCGGGACACGAGATATGGCTACACCTTC; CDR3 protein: CASSLRIRDTRYGYTF
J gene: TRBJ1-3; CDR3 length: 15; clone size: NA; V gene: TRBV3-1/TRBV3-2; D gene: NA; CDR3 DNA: TGTGCCAGCAGCCAAGGTTCAGGGCCTGGAAACACCATATATTTT; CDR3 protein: CASSQGSGPGNTIYF
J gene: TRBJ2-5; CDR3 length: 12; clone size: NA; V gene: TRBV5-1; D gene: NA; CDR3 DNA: TGCGCCAGCAGCAGGGACGGGGAGACCCAGTACTTC; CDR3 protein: CASSRDGETQYF
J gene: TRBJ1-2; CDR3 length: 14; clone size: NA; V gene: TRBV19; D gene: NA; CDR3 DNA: TGTGCCAGTAGGTACAGTTTCCCAAACTATGGCTACACCTTC; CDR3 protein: CASRYSFPNYGYTF
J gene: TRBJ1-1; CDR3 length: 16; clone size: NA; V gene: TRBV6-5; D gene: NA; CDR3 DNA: TGTGCCAGCAGTTACTCGATCGGTCAACTGAACACTGAAGCTTTCTTT; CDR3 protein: CASSYSIGQLNTEAFF
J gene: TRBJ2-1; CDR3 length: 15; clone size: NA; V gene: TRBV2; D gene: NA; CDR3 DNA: TGTGCCAGCAGTTCCAGGGGTAACTCCTACAATGAGCAGTTCTTC; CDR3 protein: CASSSRGNSYNEQFF
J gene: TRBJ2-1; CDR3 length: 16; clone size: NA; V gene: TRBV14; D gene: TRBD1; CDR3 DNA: TGTGCCAGCAGCCAACTCCCGGGACAGGGGGGGAATGAGCAGTTCTTC; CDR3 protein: CASSQLPGQGGNEQFF
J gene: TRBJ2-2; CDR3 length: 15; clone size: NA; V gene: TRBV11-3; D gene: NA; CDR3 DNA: TGTGCCAGCAGCACTTCGGGGAAACGCACCGGGGAGCTGTTTTTT; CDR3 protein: CASSTSGKRTGELFF
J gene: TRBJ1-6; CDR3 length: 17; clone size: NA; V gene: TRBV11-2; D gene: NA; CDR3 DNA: TGTGCCAGCAGCTCCCCGGGCATGCTCTCCTATAATTCACCCCTCCACTTT; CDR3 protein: CASSSPGMLSYNSPLHF
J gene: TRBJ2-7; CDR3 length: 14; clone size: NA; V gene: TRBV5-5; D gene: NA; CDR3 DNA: TGTGCCAGCAGCTTGGAGGCAGGGGAGGGCGAGCAGTACTTC; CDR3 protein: CASSLEAGEGEQYF
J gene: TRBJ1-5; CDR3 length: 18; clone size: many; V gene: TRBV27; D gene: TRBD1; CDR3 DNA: TGTGCCAGCAGTCCTTTAAGACAGGGGATTTATAGCAATCAGCCCCAGCATTTT; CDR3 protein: CASSPLRQGIYSNQPQHF
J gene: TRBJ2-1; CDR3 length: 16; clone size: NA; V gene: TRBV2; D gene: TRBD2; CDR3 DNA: TGTGCCAGCAGTGCGTCTAGCGGGGGTCACGACAATGAGCAGTTCTTC; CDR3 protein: CASSASSGGHDNEQFF
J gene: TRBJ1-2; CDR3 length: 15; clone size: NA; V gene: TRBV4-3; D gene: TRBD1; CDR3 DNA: TGCGCCAGCAGCCAGGGGGTATCGACAGGGATTGGCTACACCTTC; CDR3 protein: CASSQGVSTGIGYTF
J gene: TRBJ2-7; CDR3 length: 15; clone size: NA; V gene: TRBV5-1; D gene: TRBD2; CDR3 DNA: TGCGCCAGCAGCTGGGCCGGACTAGCACCCTACGAGCAGTACTTC; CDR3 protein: CASSWAGLAPYEQYF
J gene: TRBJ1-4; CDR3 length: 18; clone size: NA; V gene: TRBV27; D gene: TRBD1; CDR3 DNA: TGTGCCAGCAGAAGACAGGGAAACTTGGGGGCAACTAATGAAAAACTGTTTTTT; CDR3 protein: CASRRQGNLGATNEKLFF
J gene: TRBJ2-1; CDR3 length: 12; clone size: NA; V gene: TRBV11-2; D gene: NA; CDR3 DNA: TGTGCCAGCAGCCTACCTATGTCTCACGGGGTCTTC; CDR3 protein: CASSLPMSHGVF
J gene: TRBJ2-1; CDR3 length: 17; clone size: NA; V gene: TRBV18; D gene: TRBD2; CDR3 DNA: TGTGCCAGCTCACCGGAAGCTAGCGGGATAGAGTTCGATGAGCAGTTCTTC; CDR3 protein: CASSPEASGIEFDEQFF
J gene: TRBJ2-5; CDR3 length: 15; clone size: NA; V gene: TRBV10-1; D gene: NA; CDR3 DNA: TGCGCCAGCAGTGTCGTCAGGGGCGACCGGGAGACCCAGTACTTC; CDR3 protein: CASSVVRGDRETQYF
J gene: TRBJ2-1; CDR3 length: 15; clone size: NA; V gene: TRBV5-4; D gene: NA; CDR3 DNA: TGTGCCAGCTCACCGGCCCGGGTGCCCCTCGATGAGCAGTTCTTC; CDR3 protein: CASSPARVPLDEQFF
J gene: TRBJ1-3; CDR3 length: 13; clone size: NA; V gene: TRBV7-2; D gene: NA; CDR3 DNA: TGTGCCAGCAGCCCAGCGTATGGAAACACCATATATTTT; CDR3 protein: CASSPAYGNTIYF
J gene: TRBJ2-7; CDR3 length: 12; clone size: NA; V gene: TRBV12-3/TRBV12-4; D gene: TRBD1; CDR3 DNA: TGTGCCAGCAGTTCGACAGGGCGCGAGCAGTACTTC; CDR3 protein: CASSSTGREQYF
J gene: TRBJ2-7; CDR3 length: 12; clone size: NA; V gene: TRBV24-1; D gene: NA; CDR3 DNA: TGTGCCACCACTGGACGGTCCTACGAGCAGTACTTC; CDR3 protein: CATTGRSYEQYF
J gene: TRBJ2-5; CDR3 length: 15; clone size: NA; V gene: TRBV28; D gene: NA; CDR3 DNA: TGTGCCAGCAGTTTATTGGGCAGGGATGGGGAGACCCAGTACTTC; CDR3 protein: CASSLLGRDGETQYF
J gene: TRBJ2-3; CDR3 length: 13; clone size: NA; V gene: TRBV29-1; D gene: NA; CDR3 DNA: TGCAGCGTTTGGGGTAGACTCACAGATACGCAGTATTTT; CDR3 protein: CSVWGRLTDTQYF
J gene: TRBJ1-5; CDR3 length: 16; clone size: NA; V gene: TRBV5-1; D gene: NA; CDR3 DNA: TGCGCCAGCAGCCCGGGGACCTTAGTTTCTAATCAGCCCCAGCATTTT; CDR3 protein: CASSPGTLVSNQPQHF
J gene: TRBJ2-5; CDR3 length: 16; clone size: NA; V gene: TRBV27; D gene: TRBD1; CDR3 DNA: TGTGCCAGCAGTTTATGGGGACAGGGGTTCGGAGAGACCCAGTACTTC; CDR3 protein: CASSLWGQGFGETQYF
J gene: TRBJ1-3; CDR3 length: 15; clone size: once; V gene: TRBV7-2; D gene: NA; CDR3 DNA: TGTGCCAGCAGCTTAGTTTGGGTCTCTGGAAACACCATATATTTT; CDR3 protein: CASSLVWVSGNTIYF
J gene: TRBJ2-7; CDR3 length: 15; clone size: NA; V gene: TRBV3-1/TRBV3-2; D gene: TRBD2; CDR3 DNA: TGTGCCAGCAGCCGGCTAGCGGGGGTCTCCTACGAGCAGTACTTC; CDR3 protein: CASSRLAGVSYEQYF
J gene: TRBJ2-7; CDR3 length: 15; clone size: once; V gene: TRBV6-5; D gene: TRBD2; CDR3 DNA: TGTGCCAGCAGATCCTCCGGGACTAGCGTCTACGAGCAGTACTTC; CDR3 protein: CASRSSGTSVYEQYF
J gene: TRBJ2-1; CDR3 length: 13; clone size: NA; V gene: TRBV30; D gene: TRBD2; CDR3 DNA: TGTGCCTTCACTAGCGGGAAATTCAATGAGCAGTTCTTC; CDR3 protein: CAFTSGKFNEQFF
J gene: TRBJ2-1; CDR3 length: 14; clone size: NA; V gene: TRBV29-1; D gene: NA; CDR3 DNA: TGCAGCGTTGAAGACCCGGACACGTACAATGAGCAGTTCTTC; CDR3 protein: CSVEDPDTYNEQFF
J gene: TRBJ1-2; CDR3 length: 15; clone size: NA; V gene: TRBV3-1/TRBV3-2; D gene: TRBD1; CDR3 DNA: TGTGCCAGCAGCCAAGCGGGCAGGGGGAAATATGGCTACACCTTC; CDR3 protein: CASSQAGRGKYGYTF
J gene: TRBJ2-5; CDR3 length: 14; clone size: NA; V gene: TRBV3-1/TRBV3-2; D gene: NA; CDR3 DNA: TGTGCCAGCAGCCTACGGACAGTACAAGAGACCCAGTACTTC; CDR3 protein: CASSLRTVQETQYF
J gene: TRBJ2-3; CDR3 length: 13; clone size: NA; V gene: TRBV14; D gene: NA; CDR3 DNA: TGTGCCAGCCAGACAAGTCTAGCAGATACGCAGTATTTT; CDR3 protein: CASQTSLADTQYF
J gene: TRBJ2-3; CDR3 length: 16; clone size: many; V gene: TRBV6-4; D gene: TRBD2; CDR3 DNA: TGTGCCAGCAGTGCGGCTAGCGGGGGGGCCACAGATACGCAGTATTTT; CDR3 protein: CASSAASGGATDTQYF
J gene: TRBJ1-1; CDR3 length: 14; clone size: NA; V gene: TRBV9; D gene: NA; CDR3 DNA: TGTGCCAGCAGCGTAGACGTTCTAAACACTGAAGCTTTCTTT; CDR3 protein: CASSVDVLNTEAFF
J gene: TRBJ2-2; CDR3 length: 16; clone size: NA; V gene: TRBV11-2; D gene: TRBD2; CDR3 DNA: TGTGCCAGCACACCGGGACTAGCGGGGGTCGGCGGGGAGCTGTTTTTT; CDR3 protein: CASTPGLAGVGGELFF
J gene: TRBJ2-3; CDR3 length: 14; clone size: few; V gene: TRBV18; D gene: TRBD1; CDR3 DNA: TGTGCCAGCTCACCGGGGACAGGTGGAGATACGCAGTATTTT; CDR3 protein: CASSPGTGGDTQYF
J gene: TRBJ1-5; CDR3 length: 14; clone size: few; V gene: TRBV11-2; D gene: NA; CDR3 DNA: TGTGCCAGCAGCTTAGAGGGGTCGCGGCAGCCCCAGCATTTT; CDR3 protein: CASSLEGSRQPQHF
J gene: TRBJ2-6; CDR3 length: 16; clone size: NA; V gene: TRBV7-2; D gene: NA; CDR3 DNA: TGTGCCAGCAGCTTGCTTTCAGTCTCTGGGGCCAACGTCCTGACTTTC; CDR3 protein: CASSLLSVSGANVLTF
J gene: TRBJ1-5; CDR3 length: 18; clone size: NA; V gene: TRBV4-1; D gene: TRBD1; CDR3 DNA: TGCGCCAGCAGCCATATTCTTGGGGGACAGGGTAGCAATCAGCCCCAGCATTTT; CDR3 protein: CASSHILGGQGSNQPQHF
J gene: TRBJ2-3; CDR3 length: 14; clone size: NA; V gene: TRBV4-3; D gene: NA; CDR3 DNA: TGCGCCAGCAGCTTGACGACCAGCACAGATACGCAGTATTTT; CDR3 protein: CASSLTTSTDTQYF
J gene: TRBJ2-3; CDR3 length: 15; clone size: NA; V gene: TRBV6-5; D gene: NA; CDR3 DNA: TGTGCCAGCAGACCCAGGCCCTCTAGCACAGATACGCAGTATTTT; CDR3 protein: CASRPRPSSTDTQYF
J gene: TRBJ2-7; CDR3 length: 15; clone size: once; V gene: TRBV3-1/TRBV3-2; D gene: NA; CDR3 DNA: TGTGCCAGCAGCCAAGAGACCCTCGGCGCCTACGAGCAGTACTTC; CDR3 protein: CASSQETLGAYEQYF
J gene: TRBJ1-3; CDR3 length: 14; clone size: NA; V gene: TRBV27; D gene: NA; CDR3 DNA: TGTGCCAGCAGTAGCTACGGCTCTGGAAACACCATATATTTT; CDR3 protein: CASSSYGSGNTIYF
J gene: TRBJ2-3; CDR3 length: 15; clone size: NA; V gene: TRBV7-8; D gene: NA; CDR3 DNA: TGTGCCACCGTCCCGGACAGAAGCAAGAGAGATACGCAGTATTTT; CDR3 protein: CATVPDRSKRDTQYF
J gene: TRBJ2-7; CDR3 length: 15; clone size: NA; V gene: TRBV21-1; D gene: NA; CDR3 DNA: TGTGCCAGCAGCAAATCTACTACCGGGTCCTACGAGCAGTACTTC; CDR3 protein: CASSKSTTGSYEQYF
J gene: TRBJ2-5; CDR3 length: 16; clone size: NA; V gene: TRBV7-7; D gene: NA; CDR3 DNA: TGTGCCAGCAGCGCGCGGGTCAATCATAAAGGAGAGACCCAGTACTTC; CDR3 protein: CASSARVNHKGETQYF
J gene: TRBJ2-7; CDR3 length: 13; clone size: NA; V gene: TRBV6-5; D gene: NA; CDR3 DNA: TGTGCCAGCAGTTACTCGAGATCGGGCGAGCAGTACTTC; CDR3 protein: CASSYSRSGEQYF
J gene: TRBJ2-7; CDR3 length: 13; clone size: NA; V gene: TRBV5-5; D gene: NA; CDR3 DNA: TGTGCCAGCAGCACCGTGGTTTTAGGCGAGCAGTACTTC; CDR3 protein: CASSTVVLGEQYF
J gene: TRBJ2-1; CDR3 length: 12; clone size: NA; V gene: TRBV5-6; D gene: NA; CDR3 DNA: TGTGCCAGCACCTTAACGGAGAGTGAGCAGTTCTTC; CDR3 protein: CASTLTESEQFF
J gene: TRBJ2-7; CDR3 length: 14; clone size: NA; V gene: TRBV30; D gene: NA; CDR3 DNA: TGTGCCTGGAGTGGGGGGACGCTCTCCTACGAGCAGTACTTC; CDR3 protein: CAWSGGTLSYEQYF
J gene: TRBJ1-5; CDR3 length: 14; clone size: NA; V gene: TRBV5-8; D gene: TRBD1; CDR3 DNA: TGTGCCAGCAGCTTTGGGACAGGAGTCCAGCCCCAGCATTTT; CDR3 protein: CASSFGTGVQPQHF
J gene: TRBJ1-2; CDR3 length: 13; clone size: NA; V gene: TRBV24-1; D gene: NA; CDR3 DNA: TGTGCCACCAGTGATTTGGGGGCAGGTGGCTACACCTTC; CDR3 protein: CATSDLGAGGYTF
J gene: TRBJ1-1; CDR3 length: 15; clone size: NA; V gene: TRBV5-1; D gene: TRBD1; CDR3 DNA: TGCGCCAGCAGCGGGTACAGGGGCGGGAACACTGAAGCTTTCTTT; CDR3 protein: CASSGYRGGNTEAFF